The 7 T cell receptor beta chains listed next were all sequenced from one sample in a study of T cells in Graves' hyperthyroidism and ophthalmopathy. The source material, RNA transcripts, was used to amplify TCR beta CDR3 regions. The study used the HTBI primer set for a first-round RT-PCR of the TCR CDR3. TCRdb ran MiXCR on the multiplex PCR reads and lists one entry per CDR3 protein. The table records hundreds of thousands of distinct CDR3 sequences, more than 14% of them present only once. Input material: blood. The receptors were gathered from a woman between 45 and 65 years old with Graves' ophthalmopathy.

This clonotype was counted many times. This rearrangement joins TRBV20-1 to TRBJ2-1; D remains unclear. In germline, CDR1 is DFQATT, CDR2 SNEGSKA (reference sequence). Trimming left V 3 bases short and J 4 bases short, with 7 bases between. There are 12 residues in the CDR3. The DNA of the CDR3 is TGCAGTGCTAGCGGGCTGTACAATGAGCAGTTCTTC. It yields the protein CSASGLYNEQFF.

This clonotype was observed at least ten times. The chain carries TRBV24-1 and TRBJ2-1; 7 bases match TRBD2. V dropped 4 bases and J dropped 7; count of bases not matched to a gene: 9. Germline CDR1 and CDR2: KGHDR and SFDVKD. This CDR3 has 15 residues. CDR3 sequence (DNA): TGTGCCACCAGTGACCCCGACGGGCGGGGGAATGAGCAGTTCTTC. Amino acids: CATSDPDGRGNEQFF.

This clonotype came up many times. The V gene is TRBV30, the J gene TRBJ1-2; a possible D gene is TRBD1 (5 bases). The germline V gene has CDR1 GTSNPN and CDR2 SVGIG (reference sequence). The CDR3 extends over 17 amino acids. Trimming shortened V by 2 bases and J by 3 bases, and 22 bases separated the two germline ends. The CDR3 is CAWSPRTPTALDYGYTF. As DNA, the CDR3 is TGTGCCTGGAGTCCGCGGACACCTACGGCGCTGGACTATGGCTACACCTTC.

The chain recombines TRBV19 with TRBJ2-4; TRBD1 might be the D (7 bases). V was pared by 2 bases and J by 8 bases, with 10 bases between. Germline CDR1 reads LNHDA; CDR2 reads SQIVND (reference sequence). This CDR3 region has 13 residues. The CDR3 loop reads CASSIQGGDIQYF. The DNA for the CDR3 is TGTGCCAGTAGTATACAGGGGGGTGACATTCAGTACTTC.

This clonotype was detected only a few times. The V gene is TRBV10-3, the J gene TRBJ2-7; D is possibly TRBD2 (6 bases). Between the trimmed V and J ends, which lost 6 bases and 0 bases, there was a span of 12 bases. The germline V gene has CDR1 ENHRY and CDR2 SYGVKD. This CDR3 spans 14 amino acids. The CDR3 protein is CAIRVAESSYEQYF. CDR3 in DNA: TGTGCCATCAGGGTAGCGGAATCCTCCTACGAGCAGTACTTC.

This clonotype was observed many times. V usage is TRBV7-3 and J usage is TRBJ2-1; 7 bases align to TRBD2. The CDR3 sequence is 14 residues long. Per the germline V gene, CDR1 is SGHTA and CDR2 is FQGTGA. Trimming removed 5 bases from V and 6 bases from J; junction bases left unmatched: 7. CDR3 loop: CASSPWTSSNEQFF. The CDR3 bases are TGTGCCAGCAGCCCCTGGACTAGTAGCAATGAGCAGTTCTTC.

This chain connects TRBV4-2 to TRBJ2-4; 10 bases match TRBD1. The V gene's germline CDR1 is LGHNA and CDR2 YNFKEQ. CDR3 length: 15 amino acids. V was pared by 1 base and J by 5 bases, with 2 bases of the junction left unmatched. The CDR3 DNA sequence: TGTGCCAGCAGCCAAGTCGGGACAGGGGAAAACATTCAGTACTTC. It yields the protein CASSQVGTGENIQYF.